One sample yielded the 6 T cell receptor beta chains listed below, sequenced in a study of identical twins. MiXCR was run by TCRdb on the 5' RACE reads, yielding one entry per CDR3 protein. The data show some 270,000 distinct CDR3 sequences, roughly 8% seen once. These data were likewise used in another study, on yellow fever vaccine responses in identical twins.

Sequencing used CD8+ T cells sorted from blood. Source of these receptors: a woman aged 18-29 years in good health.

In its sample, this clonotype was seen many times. CDR3 in DNA: TGTGCCAGCAGCCCCGGGACAGGGGAAGGGTACGAGCAGTACTTC. Translated, it gives CASSPGTGEGYEQYF. This chain joins TRBV3-1 and TRBJ2-7, with 10 bases aligning to TRBD1. The CDR3 extends over 15 amino acids. V was pared by 4 bases and J by 4 bases, with 7 bases of the junction left unmatched. From germline, CDR1 is LGHDT and CDR2 YNNKEL (reference sequence).

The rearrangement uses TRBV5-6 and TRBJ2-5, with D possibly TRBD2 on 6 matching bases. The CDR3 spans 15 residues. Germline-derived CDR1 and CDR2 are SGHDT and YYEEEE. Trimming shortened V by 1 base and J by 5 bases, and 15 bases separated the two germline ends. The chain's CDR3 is CASSLSDGSIETQYF. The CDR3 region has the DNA TGTGCCAGCAGCTTGAGTGACGGGAGCATCGAGACCCAGTACTTC.

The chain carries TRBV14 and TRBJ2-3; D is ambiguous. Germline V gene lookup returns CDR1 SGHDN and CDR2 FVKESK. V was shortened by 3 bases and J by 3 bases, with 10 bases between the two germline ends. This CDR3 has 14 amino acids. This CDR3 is CASSHYPGTDTQYF. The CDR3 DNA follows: TGTGCCAGCAGCCACTACCCCGGTACAGATACGCAGTATTTT.

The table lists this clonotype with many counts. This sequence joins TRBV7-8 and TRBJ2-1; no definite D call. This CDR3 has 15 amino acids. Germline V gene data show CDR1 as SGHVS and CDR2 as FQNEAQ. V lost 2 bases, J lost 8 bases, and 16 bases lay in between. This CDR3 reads CASSLNRVGGDEQFF. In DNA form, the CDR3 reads TGTGCCAGCAGCTTAAATCGCGTTGGTGGGGATGAGCAGTTCTTC.

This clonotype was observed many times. CDR3 sequence reads: CASILGGQGNGYTF. The CDR3 DNA sequence: TGTGCCAGCATCCTAGGGGGACAGGGCAATGGCTACACCTTC. The chain recombines TRBV12-3 or TRBV12-4 with TRBJ1-2; 9 nucleotides match TRBD1. J was trimmed by 6 bases and V by 7 bases; bases with no gene match: 9. This CDR3 is built from 14 residues.

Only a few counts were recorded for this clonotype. The chain's CDR3 is CASSFHSPHVTVTDTQYF. For the CDR3, the DNA is TGTGCCAGCAGTTTCCACAGCCCACACGTAACGGTGACAGATACGCAGTATTTT. This sequence joins TRBV28 and TRBJ2-3; no clear D. The CDR3 loop spans 18 amino acids. Germline V gene data show CDR1 as MDHEN and CDR2 as SYDVKM. V gave up 3 bases and J gave up 3 bases, with 22 bases separating them.